This record covers a single T cell receptor (beta chain). What it binds is unknown. The data were obtained in a study of post-analysis software for immune sequencing data. Looking at the study overall: Disease courses included relapsing-remitting, secondary progressive and progressive-relapsing multiple sclerosis.

Study observations and caveats: Compared with controls, patients had more of roughly five TRBV segments, including TRBV5-6, TRBV5-1 and TRBV20-1. Pronounced co-clustering by F measure was evident among identically batched samples. Controls showed significantly higher normalized Chao1 diversity than did multiple sclerosis patients.

Sequencing libraries made from TCR beta cDNA carried unique molecular identifiers. T cells numbering roughly 1 to 10 million yielded some 520,000 cDNA molecules. TCRdb itself ran the PCR reads through MiXCR, one entry per CDR3 protein. The repertoire consists of hundreds of thousands of distinct CDR3 sequences, with approximately 30% occurring once and the leading ten covering more than 0.45%. The J segment lost 4 bases and the V segment lost 5 bases, leaving 13 bases of the junction unmatched. The CDR3 runs 17 residues. The germline gives CDR1 SGHTA, CDR2 FQGNSA. The sample comprised blood. This chain links TRBV7-2 with TRBJ2-3, with 9 bases identical to TRBD1. This sequence originates from a girl aged 10-17 years with multiple sclerosis. CDR3 coding DNA: TGTGCCAGCAGCCCACGAGTTGGGACAGGGTTGCCAGATACGCAGTATTTT. It yields the protein CASSPRVGTGLPDTQYF.